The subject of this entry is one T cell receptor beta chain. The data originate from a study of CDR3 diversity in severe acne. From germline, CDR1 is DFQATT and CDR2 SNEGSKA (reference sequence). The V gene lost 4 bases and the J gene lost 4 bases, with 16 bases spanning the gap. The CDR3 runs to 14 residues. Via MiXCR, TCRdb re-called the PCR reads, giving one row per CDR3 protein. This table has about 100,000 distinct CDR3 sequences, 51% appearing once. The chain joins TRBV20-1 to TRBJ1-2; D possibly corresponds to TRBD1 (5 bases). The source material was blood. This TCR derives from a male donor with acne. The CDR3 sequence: CSAIAMGQGYGYTF. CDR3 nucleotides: TGCAGTGCTATCGCCATGGGGCAGGGCTATGGCTACACCTTC.